This T cell receptor (beta chain) was observed in a study of cytotoxic CD8 clonotypes in ibrutinib-treated CLL (dated by TCRdb to the early 2020s). Describing the broader study: The cohort included roughly 15 treatment-naive and 11 to 12 relapsed/refractory patients; about 18 were IGHV unmutated. Responses were partial in some 24 patients and complete in 2; after median about 68 months follow-up, about 14 stayed in remission and some twelve progressed. Samples at response were collected after a median of about 12 months of treatment, with a range of about 6 to 40 months. Samples averaged 255,043 productive templates and some 96,000 productive rearrangements. Longitudinal samples were available for about 30% of the roughly 90 trial participants. Cryopreserved peripheral blood mononuclear cells were obtained before treatment, at response, and at either sustained remission or disease progression. All remission and progressive disease samples were collected while patients were still receiving ibrutinib.

As concerns this clone: It lacks a known antigen. Per-nucleotide qualities are absent, and no much larger clonotype sits a single base away.

CDR1 is given as MNHEY and CDR2 as SMNVEV, both from the germline V gene (reference sequence). The junction shows trimming of 5 bases on V and 4 bases on J, and the gene matches do not reach 9 bases of it. The cysteine opens and the phenylalanine closes a CDR3 of 18 amino acids. Just the 54-base CDR3 DNA is kept, in frame starting at base 1. Overall study outcomes, separate from this receptor: At ibrutinib response clonality went up, during sustained remission it held steady, and at progression it dropped back toward baseline. At baseline, clonality was higher than in age-matched healthy donors and showed a strong correlation with circulating CD8+ T-cell counts. Lymph node repertoires were not examined, and the timing of sampling was not matched between patients in sustained remission and those whose disease progressed. Public clonotypes were rare and either shrank or stayed stable during treatment, and the rise in clonality at ibrutinib response reflected expansion of private clonotypes.

Each clonotype received, on average, around 10x coverage in deep resolution sequencing performed on a MiSeq, where the target depth lay between 1 in 1 million and 1 in 200,000 T cells. The immunoSEQ hsTCRB Kit was used to generate TCR beta libraries. Processing in the source paper ran as follows. The data were analyzed with ImmunoSEQ Analyzer and ImmunoSEQ Data Assistant, and V, D and J gene assignments followed IMGT definitions. Clonality, which ranges from 0 to 1, was calculated as one minus the normalized Shannon entropy of productive rearrangement frequencies. Only overrepresented clonotypes making up at least 0.05% of the repertoire of each patient were included in the public clonotype analysis. Some 13 age-matched healthy donor repertoires from immuneACCESS served as clonality controls. Not all clones reach the TCRdb copy of this immuneACCESS table, which keeps in-frame sequences only. Checked studies attribute under half of the gap to unresolved V genes and leave the rest unexplained. That table supplies the V and J calls and clone size; D and trimming were determined from the DNA. The sample records roughly 180,000 clones, more than 80% of which are singletons. About 4.5% of the sample is taken by the ten largest.

This specimen's time point label, per the study, means: roughly 23 months on ibrutinib. For TCR beta library preparation, roughly 2 micrograms of genomic DNA were extracted from the cryopreserved PBMCs. Longitudinal blood samples from CLL patients on ibrutinib monotherapy were analyzed using high-throughput TCR beta sequencing. The patients were enrolled in a single-center, open-label phase 2 trial of ibrutinib monotherapy. The V gene is TRBV27 and the J gene is TRBJ2-2, with 14 bases aligning to TRBD2. The sequenced sample was PBMCs, obtained after 24 months of ibrutinib treatment. The TCR originated in a human donor with chronic lymphocytic leukemia. The DNA reads as follows: TGTGCCAGCAGTGGAGTGGGACTAGCGGGGGCCTTCACCGGGGAGCTGTTTTTT. Its protein product is CASSGVGLAGAFTGELFF.